Listed here are 30 T cell receptor beta chains from one sample, sequenced in a study of vaccination and CD4 T cells after COVID-19. No antigen has been identified for these receptors. The Oncomine TCR Beta short-read assay generated sequence data from the DNA of cultured CD4+ T cells. TCRdb called the PCR reads again in MiXCR, with one record for every CDR3 protein. The profile covers under 20,000 distinct CDR3 sequences, with around 83% appearing a single time and approximately 17% taken by the ten largest. As to treatment: approximately nine-day PBMC culture with coronavirus spike peptide pools or control peptides (ViraFEST assay). This specimen consisted of CD4+ T cells from blood, cultured in vitro, obtained after SARS-CoV-2 vaccination. The receptors were sampled from a human donor who received a COVID-19 vaccine.

CDR3 residues: CASSPRGNYGYTF. DNA of the CDR3: TGTGCCAGCAGCCCCAGGGGGAACTATGGCTACACCTTC. J is TRBJ1-2 and V is TRBV6-1, with 7 nucleotides matching TRBD1. The CDR3 length is 13 residues. The ends lost 6 bases at V and 2 bases at J; junction bases unmatched: 3. Germline V CDR1 and CDR2: MNHNS, SASEGT.

The V and J genes are TRBV6-1 and TRBJ2-3; TRBD1 aligns across 7 bases. The CDR3 loop spans 14 amino acids. CDR1 MNHNS and CDR2 SASEGT come from the germline V gene. Trimming cost V 3 bases and J 2 bases; bases outside gene matches: 2. The CDR3 reads CASSDRGYTDTQYF. The CDR3 coding sequence is TGTGCCAGCAGTGACAGGGGGTACACAGATACGCAGTATTTT.

The J gene is TRBJ2-2, the V gene TRBV24-1; the D is unclear. The CDR3 length is 16 residues. The germline gives CDR1 KGHDR, CDR2 SFDVKD. V lost 8 bases and J lost 0, with 15 bases in between. CDR3 sequence: CATNTARSANTGELFF. CDR3 DNA sequence: TGTGCCACCAATACAGCCCGATCCGCGAACACCGGGGAGCTGTTTTTT.

The chain is built from TRBV19 and TRBJ2-7; 12 nucleotides match TRBD1. Unmatched junction bases numbered 9, after V lost 5 bases and J lost 4 bases. Germline V gene sequence: CDR1 LNHDA, CDR2 SQIVND (reference sequence). This CDR3 is built from 16 residues. The CDR3 DNA follows: TGTGCCAGTAGTCCTTGGGGGGACAGGGGGCAGTACGAGCAGTACTTC. Protein product: CASSPWGDRGQYEQYF.

V usage is TRBV5-1 and J usage is TRBJ1-2, with 11 nucleotides matching TRBD1. J was trimmed by 7 bases and V by 4 bases; bases with no gene match: 9. The CDR3 runs to 15 residues. From germline, CDR1 is SGHRS and CDR2 YFSETQ. The CDR3 DNA reads TGCGCCAGCAGCATAGACACCGGGACAGGGGGTGGCTACACCTTC. This sequence encodes CASSIDTGTGGGYTF.

The genes are TRBV7-2 and TRBJ1-5, with D perhaps matching TRBD1 (6 bases). V was clipped by 3 bases and J by 2 bases, with 14 bases between them. Germline values: CDR1 SGHTA, CDR2 FQGNSA. The CDR3 totals 16 residues. The CDR3 region has the DNA TGTGCCAGCAGCTTGTCAGGGGCCCAGGGCAATCAGCCCCAGCATTTT. It specifies CASSLSGAQGNQPQHF.

This clonotype has only a few counts. V is TRBV30 and J is TRBJ2-3; 7 bases map to TRBD2. The CDR3 extends over 14 amino acids. The germline CDR1 and CDR2 sequences are GTSNPN and SVGIG (reference sequence). V shed 2 bases and J 5 bases; nucleotides not matched to a gene: 7. The CDR3 spells CAWSPSGGQDTQYF. The CDR3 region has the DNA TGTGCCTGGAGTCCATCGGGGGGTCAAGATACGCAGTATTTT. Based on the CDR3 plus reference TRBV30 and TRBJ2-3, the full variable domain is SQTIHQWPATLVQPVGSPLSLECTVEGTSNPNLYWYRQAAGRGLQLLFYSVGIGQISSEVPQNLSASRPQDRQFILSSKKLLLSDSGFYLCAWSPSGGQDTQYFGPGTRLTVL.

The rearrangement joins TRBV6-5 to TRBJ2-6; 7 nucleotides agree with TRBD1. V was pared by 4 bases and J by 0 bases, with 9 bases of the junction left unmatched. The CDR3 spans 18 residues. The germline V gene has CDR1 MNHEY and CDR2 SVGAGI. CDR3 region: CASSFGTAGFSGANVLTF. CDR3 in DNA: TGTGCCAGCAGTTTCGGGACAGCTGGTTTCTCTGGGGCCAACGTCCTGACTTTC.

The chain joins TRBV2 to TRBJ2-6, with 7 nucleotides matching TRBD1. Germline lookup yields CDR1 SNHLY and CDR2 FYNNEI. V lost 2 bases and J lost 1; bases outside the gene matches: 2. CDR3 length equals 16 residues. Here the CDR3 DNA reads TGTGCCAGCAGTGAATTCAGGGGGTCTGGGGCCAACGTCCTGACTTTC. It is translated as CASSEFRGSGANVLTF.

The genes are TRBV6-1 and TRBJ2-7; a possible D gene is TRBD2 (6 bases). The germline CDR1 and CDR2 sequences are MNHNS and SASEGT. Trimming cost V 7 bases and J 0 bases, with 13 bases left between them. The CDR3 covers 14 residues. DNA of the CDR3: TGTGCCAGCACGCGGGGAAGGGGCTCCTACGAGCAGTACTTC. It is translated as CASTRGRGSYEQYF.

The chain employs TRBV24-1 and TRBJ2-5; 7 bases agree with TRBD1. J gave up 3 bases and V 4 bases, and 7 bases lay outside the gene matches. This CDR3 comprises 15 residues. Per the germline V gene, CDR1 is KGHDR and CDR2 is SFDVKD. This chain's CDR3 is CATSDRTGVKETQYF. DNA for the CDR3: TGTGCCACCAGTGACCGTACAGGGGTTAAAGAGACCCAGTACTTC.

The chain links TRBV19 to TRBJ1-2; 7 bases align to TRBD1. This CDR3 has 14 residues. Germline V lookup: CDR1 LNHDA, CDR2 SQIVND (reference sequence). Trimming removed 6 bases from V and 4 bases from J; junction bases left unmatched: 8. In DNA form, the CDR3 reads TGTGCCAGTAGCAGCGGACAGGTCAGCTATGGCTACACCTTC. Amino acids: CASSSGQVSYGYTF.

J is TRBJ1-3 and V is TRBV30; maybe TRBD1 (5 bases). This CDR3 is 14 amino acids long. Germline V gene lookup returns CDR1 GTSNPN and CDR2 SVGIG (reference sequence). Trimming shortened V by 3 bases and J by 0 bases, and 9 bases separated the two germline ends. The CDR3 is CAWRDTYSGNTIYF. The CDR3 DNA reads TGTGCCTGGAGGGACACCTACTCTGGAAACACCATATATTTT. The full variable domain, completed using reference TRBV30 and TRBJ1-3, is SQTIHQWPATLVQPVGSPLSLECTVEGTSNPNLYWYRQAAGRGLQLLFYSVGIGQISSEVPQNLSASRPQDRQFILSSKKLLLSDSGFYLCAWRDTYSGNTIYFGEGSWLTVV.

The chain links TRBV5-4 to TRBJ2-2; tentatively, D is TRBD1 (5 bases). Deletions cut 6 bases from V and 8 bases from J, with 14 bases between. The CDR3 is made up of 13 amino acids. The germline V gene encodes CDR1 SGHNT and CDR2 YYREEE (reference sequence). DNA of the CDR3: TGTGCCAGCACCCCCTACCGGACAGGGGAGCTGTTTTTT. Its protein is CASTPYRTGELFF.

The chain carries TRBV2 and TRBJ1-3; no firm D call. CDR1 and CDR2 (germline): SNHLY, FYNNEI. With 6 bases removed from V and 7 bases from J, the gap between germline ends came to 10 bases. CDR3 size: 12 residues. The CDR3 region has the DNA TGTGCCAGCAGCCGGGGTGGGAACACCATATATTTT. It is translated as CASSRGGNTIYF.

The chain couples TRBV20-1 to TRBJ1-1, with D uncertain. Germline V lookup: CDR1 DFQATT, CDR2 SNEGSKA (reference sequence). The V and J ends lost 3 bases and 5 bases respectively, with 37 bases between them. The CDR3 loop spans 21 amino acids. The CDR3 sequence is CSARPNRPGESLRRARTEAFF. CDR3 nucleotide sequence: TGCAGTGCTAGGCCCAACCGCCCGGGAGAAAGCCTCAGGAGGGCTCGGACTGAAGCTTTCTTT.

The chain links TRBV2 to TRBJ1-5, with D perhaps matching TRBD1 (5 bases). Trimming took off 3 bases at V and 2 bases at J, with 14 bases between the two ends. The germline gives CDR1 SNHLY, CDR2 FYNNEI. This CDR3 region has 16 residues. The CDR3 region is CASSDWRGGGNQPQHF. DNA for the CDR3: TGTGCCAGCAGTGATTGGAGGGGAGGCGGCAATCAGCCCCAGCATTTT.

The chain is built from TRBV6-1 and TRBJ1-2; D is unresolved. The CDR3 has 16 residues. The ends were cut back, 6 bases at V and 0 bases at J, with 17 bases in the middle. Germline V gene data show CDR1 as MNHNS and CDR2 as SASEGT. CDR3 sequence: CASSPGPRSPNYGYTF. For the CDR3, the DNA is TGTGCCAGCAGCCCGGGCCCCAGGAGCCCTAACTATGGCTACACCTTC.

The chain employs TRBV12-3 or TRBV12-4 and TRBJ2-2; D not resolved. The CDR3 extends over 13 amino acids. V lost 4 bases, J lost 2 bases, and 5 bases lay in between. In DNA form, the CDR3 reads TGTGCCAGCAGTTCTTTCAACACCGGGGAGCTGTTTTTT. Translation gives CASSSFNTGELFF.

The rearrangement joins TRBV2 to TRBJ1-2; D gene ambiguous. The CDR3 extends over 14 amino acids. In germline, CDR1 is SNHLY, CDR2 FYNNEI. V was trimmed by 2 bases and J by 0 bases, leaving 7 bases between them. In nucleotides, the CDR3 is TGTGCCAGCAGTGAACCGGGGACTAACTATGGCTACACCTTC. It yields the protein CASSEPGTNYGYTF.

The chain carries TRBV25-1 and TRBJ1-6; 12 positions match TRBD1. Germline-derived CDR1 and CDR2 are MGHDK and SYGVNS. The CDR3 has 16 residues. V lost 3 bases and J lost 12; bases outside the gene matches: 9. CDR3 DNA sequence: TGTGCCAGCAGTGATGCGGGACAGGGGGCACGTGGACCCCTCCACTTT. This encodes CASSDAGQGARGPLHF.

V is TRBV21-1 and J is TRBJ2-2; the table assigns TRBD2, which was not confirmed against the DNA. TRBV21-1 is labeled a pseudogene. The CDR3 spans 16 residues. CDR3 sequence: CASRAPGTGNTGELFF. The CDR3 bases are TGTGCCAGCAGAGCTCCAGGGACTGGCAACACCGGGGAGCTGTTTTTT.

This clonotype showed up just once. The chain has TRBV27 and TRBJ2-7, with a weak D call TRBD1 (6 bases). Germline CDR1 is MNHEY and CDR2 is SMNVEV (reference sequence). CDR3 length: 14 residues. V lost 5 bases and J lost 0, with 11 bases in between. The CDR3 nucleotides are TGTGCCAGCAGTCCCGACAGGAGCTCCTACGAGCAGTACTTC. Its protein is CASSPDRSSYEQYF.

This clonotype was counted only a few times. The chain combines TRBV30 with TRBJ1-5; 8 nucleotides line up with TRBD1. Trimming at V came to 1 base and at J to 2 bases, leaving 4 bases not matched to a gene. CDR3 length equals 15 residues. Germline V gene sequence: CDR1 GTSNPN, CDR2 SVGIG (reference sequence). The CDR3 region has the DNA TGTGCCTGGAGTGCTGACAGGGGTGGCAATCAGCCCCAGCATTTT. Its translation: CAWSADRGGNQPQHF.

This clonotype has only one observation. The chain uses TRBV6-5 and TRBJ1-6; 9 bases align to TRBD1. CDR1 MNHEY and CDR2 SVGAGI come from the germline V gene. After removal of 4 bases from V and 5 bases from J, the junction contained 18 bases not matched to a gene. The length of the CDR3 is 20 residues. The chain's CDR3 is CASSSSTPGTGRADNSPLHF. CDR3 DNA sequence: TGTGCCAGCAGTTCGTCAACCCCCGGGACAGGGCGCGCAGATAATTCACCCCTCCACTTT.

This clonotype was seen a few times. V and J are TRBV19 and TRBJ2-5; D remains unclear. The CDR3 loop spans 12 amino acids. Germline V CDR1 and CDR2: LNHDA, SQIVND (reference sequence). V was shortened by 5 bases and J by 2 bases, with 6 bases between the two germline ends. CDR3 bases: TGTGCCAGTAGTGATCTGCAAGAGACCCAGTACTTC. It codes for CASSDLQETQYF.

The chain is built from TRBV2 and TRBJ1-6; possibly TRBD1 for D (5 bases). V lost 3 bases and J lost 14, with 17 bases in between. The CDR3 is 14 residues long. Germline loops: CDR1 SNHLY, CDR2 FYNNEI. CDR3 in DNA: TGTGCCAGCAGTGACCCACCGTGGGACGTAGCCCTCCACTTT. Its protein is CASSDPPWDVALHF.

The gene calls are TRBV4-2 and TRBJ2-3, with D perhaps matching TRBD1 or TRBD2 (5 bases each). The V end lost 0 bases, the J end lost 0 bases, and 16 bases lay between the germline ends. The CDR3 contains 18 residues. Germline lookup yields CDR1 LGHNA and CDR2 YNFKEQ. CDR3: CASSQDSGPGYSTDTQYF. The CDR3 DNA follows: TGTGCCAGCAGCCAAGATTCGGGGCCGGGATACAGCACAGATACGCAGTATTTT.

The rearrangement joins TRBV7-9 to TRBJ1-1; D unclear. CDR1 and CDR2 (germline): SEHNR, FQNEAQ (reference sequence). This CDR3 region has 13 residues. With 3 bases removed from V and 1 base from J, the gap between germline ends came to 6 bases. CDR3 protein: CASSLEGNTEAFF. The CDR3 nucleotides are TGTGCCAGCAGCTTGGAGGGGAACACTGAAGCTTTCTTT.

This chain connects TRBV20-1 to TRBJ1-1; D is perhaps TRBD1 (6 bases). The ends were cut back, 0 bases at V and 0 bases at J, with 14 bases in the middle. The CDR3 totals 16 residues. Germline V gene sequence: CDR1 DFQATT, CDR2 SNEGSKA (reference sequence). The CDR3: CSARDGQLTLNTEAFF. The CDR3 bases are TGCAGTGCTAGAGATGGACAGCTAACTTTGAACACTGAAGCTTTCTTT.